The source of this TCR beta chain is a study of blood T cells in healthy people across ages. Study conclusions and caveats: With donor CMV status unknown, expanded clonotype changes were possibly confounded. Bulk PBMC profiling left naive and antigen-experienced comparisons inconclusive.

This clonotype was detected only a few times. Its matching antigen is unknown. V lost 3 bases to trimming and J lost 1 base; unmatched junction nucleotides: 6. Per germline, CDR1 DFQATT and CDR2 SNEGSKA (reference sequence). The CDR3 is 15 amino acids. The study isolated at least 7 million PBMCs from each sample. Primed by a sample-barcoded 5' primer and a J-beta primer mix, a second PCR proceeded for 7 to 11 cycles. One entry per CDR3 protein, called by TCRdb with MiXCR from the 5' RACE reads. The sample yields about 630,000 distinct CDR3 sequences, 20% to 25% seen once. The chain carries TRBV20-1 and TRBJ2-1, with 7 bases lining up with TRBD2. This clonotype was sampled from a man between 65 and 85 years old in good health. What was sequenced was blood. The CDR3, as DNA: TGCAGTGCTAGGCCAGGCGGGGGATCCTACAATGAGCAGTTCTTC. As protein: CSARPGGGSYNEQFF.